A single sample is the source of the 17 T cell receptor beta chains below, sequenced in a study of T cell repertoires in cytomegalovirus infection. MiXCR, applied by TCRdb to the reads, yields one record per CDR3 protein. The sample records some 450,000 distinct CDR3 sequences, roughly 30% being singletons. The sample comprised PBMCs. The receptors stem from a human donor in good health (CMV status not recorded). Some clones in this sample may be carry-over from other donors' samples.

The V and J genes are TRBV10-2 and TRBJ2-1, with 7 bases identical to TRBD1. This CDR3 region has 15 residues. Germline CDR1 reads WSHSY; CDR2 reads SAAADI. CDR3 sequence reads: CDRSPGQKVVDEQFF. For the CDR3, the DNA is TGCGACCGCAGCCCGGGACAGAAAGTTGTCGATGAGCAGTTCTTC.

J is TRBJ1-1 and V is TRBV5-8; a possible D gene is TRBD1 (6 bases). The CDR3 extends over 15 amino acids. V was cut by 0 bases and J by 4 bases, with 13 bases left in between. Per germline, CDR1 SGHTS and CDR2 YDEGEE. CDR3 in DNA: TGTGCCAGCAGCTTGGCCGGGGGCCTAGGCACTGAAGCTTTCTTT. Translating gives CASSLAGGLGTEAFF.

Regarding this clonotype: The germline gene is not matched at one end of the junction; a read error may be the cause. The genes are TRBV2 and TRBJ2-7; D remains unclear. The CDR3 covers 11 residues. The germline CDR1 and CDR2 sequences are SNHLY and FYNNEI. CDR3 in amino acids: CASREGSGQYF. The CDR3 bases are TGTGCCAGCAGGGAAGGTTCCGGGCAGTACTTC.

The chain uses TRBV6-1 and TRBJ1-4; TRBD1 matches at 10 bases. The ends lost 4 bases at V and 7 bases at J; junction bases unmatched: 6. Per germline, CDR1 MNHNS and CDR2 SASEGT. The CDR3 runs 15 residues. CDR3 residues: CASSGGQGKFEKLFF. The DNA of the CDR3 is TGTGCCAGCAGTGGGGGACAGGGGAAGTTTGAAAAACTGTTTTTT.

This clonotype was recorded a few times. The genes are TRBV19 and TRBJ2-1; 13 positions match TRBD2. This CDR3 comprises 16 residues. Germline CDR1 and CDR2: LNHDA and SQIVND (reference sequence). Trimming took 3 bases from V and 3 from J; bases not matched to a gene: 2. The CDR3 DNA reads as TGTGCCAGTAGTATGGGACTAGCGGGGCTCTACAATGAGCAGTTCTTC. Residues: CASSMGLAGLYNEQFF.

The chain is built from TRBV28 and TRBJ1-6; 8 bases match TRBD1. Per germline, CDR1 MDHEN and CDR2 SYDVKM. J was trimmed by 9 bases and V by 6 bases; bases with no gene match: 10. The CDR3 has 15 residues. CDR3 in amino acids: CASRVYGQGSSPLHF. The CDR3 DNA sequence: TGTGCCAGCAGAGTTTACGGACAGGGAAGTTCACCCCTCCACTTT.

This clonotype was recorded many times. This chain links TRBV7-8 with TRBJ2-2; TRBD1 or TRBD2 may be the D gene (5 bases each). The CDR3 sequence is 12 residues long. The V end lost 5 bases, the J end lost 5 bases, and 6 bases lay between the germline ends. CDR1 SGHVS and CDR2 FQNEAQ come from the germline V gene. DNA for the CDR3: TGTGCCAGCAGCGAGGGGACCGGGGAGCTGTTTTTT. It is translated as CASSEGTGELFF.

CDR3 in DNA: TGCGCCAGCAGCCAAGATTTTTCTTTGACCTTTCTATCACCCCTCCACTTT. Amino acids: CASSQDFSLTFLSPLHF. The V call is TRBV4-1, the J call TRBJ1-6; D is unresolved. The germline V and J ends were trimmed by 0 bases and 10 bases, with 19 bases remaining between them. The CDR3 length is 17 residues. CDR1 and CDR2 (germline): MGHRA, YSYEKL.

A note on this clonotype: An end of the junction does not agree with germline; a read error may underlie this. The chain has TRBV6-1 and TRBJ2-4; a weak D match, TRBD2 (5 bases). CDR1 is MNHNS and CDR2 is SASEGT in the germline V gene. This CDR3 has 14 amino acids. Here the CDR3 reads CASSEARRKNSQYF. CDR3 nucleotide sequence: TGTGCCAGCAGTGAAGCCCGGAGGAAAAACAGTCAGTACTTC.

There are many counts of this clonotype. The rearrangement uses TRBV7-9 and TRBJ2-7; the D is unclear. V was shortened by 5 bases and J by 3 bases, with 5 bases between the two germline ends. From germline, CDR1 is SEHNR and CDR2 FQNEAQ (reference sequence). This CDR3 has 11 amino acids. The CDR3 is CASSPDYEQYF. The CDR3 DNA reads TGTGCCAGCAGCCCCGACTACGAGCAGTACTTC.

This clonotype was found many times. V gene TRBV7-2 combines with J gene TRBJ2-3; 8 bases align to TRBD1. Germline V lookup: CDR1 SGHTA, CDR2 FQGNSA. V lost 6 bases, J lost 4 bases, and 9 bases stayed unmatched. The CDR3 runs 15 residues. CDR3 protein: CASRQDRVIADTQYF. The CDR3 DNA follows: TGTGCCAGCAGACAGGACAGGGTGATTGCAGATACGCAGTATTTT.

CDR3 coding DNA: TGCGCCAGCAGCTTCGACCCAGGACAGGGGGCGACTGAAGCTTTCTTT. Its translation: CASSFDPGQGATEAFF. The chain carries TRBV5-1 and TRBJ1-1; 11 bases line up with TRBD1. This CDR3 contains 16 residues. Germline lookup yields CDR1 SGHRS and CDR2 YFSETQ. Unmatched junction bases numbered 8, after V lost 2 bases and J lost 5 bases.

In DNA, the CDR3 is TGCAGTGCTAGAGAGGGCGACCGGGACTCTGGGAGCCACACCTTC. It yields the protein CSAREGDRDSGSHTF. The chain recombines TRBV20-1 with TRBJ1-2, with a weak D call TRBD1 (5 bases). The ends were cut back, 0 bases at V and 12 bases at J, with 23 bases in the middle. Germline CDR1 is DFQATT and CDR2 is SNEGSKA (reference sequence). The CDR3 is made up of 15 amino acids.

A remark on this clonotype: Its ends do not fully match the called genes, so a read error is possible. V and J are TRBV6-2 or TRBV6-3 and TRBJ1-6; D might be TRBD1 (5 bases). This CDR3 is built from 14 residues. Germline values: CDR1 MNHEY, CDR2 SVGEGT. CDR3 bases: TGTGCCAGCATTTATCAGGGAGAAAATTCACCCATCCACTTT. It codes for CASIYQGENSPIHF.

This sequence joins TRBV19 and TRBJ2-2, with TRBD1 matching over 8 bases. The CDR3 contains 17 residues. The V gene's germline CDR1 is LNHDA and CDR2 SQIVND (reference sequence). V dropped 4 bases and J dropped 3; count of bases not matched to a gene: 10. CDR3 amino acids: CASSTPRGPGDTGELFF. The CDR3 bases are TGTGCCAGTAGTACCCCCAGGGGGCCTGGTGACACCGGGGAGCTGTTTTTT.

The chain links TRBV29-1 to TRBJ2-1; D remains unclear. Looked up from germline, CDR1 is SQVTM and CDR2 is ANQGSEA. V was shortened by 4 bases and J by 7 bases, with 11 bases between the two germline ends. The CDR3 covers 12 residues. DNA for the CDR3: TGCAGCGTTGGTTTAATCTGGAATGAGCAGTTCTTC. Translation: CSVGLIWNEQFF.

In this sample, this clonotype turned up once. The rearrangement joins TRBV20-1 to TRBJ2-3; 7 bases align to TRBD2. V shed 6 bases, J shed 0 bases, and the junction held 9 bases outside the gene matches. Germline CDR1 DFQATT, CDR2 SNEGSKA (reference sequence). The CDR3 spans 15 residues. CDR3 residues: CSAGLSGVSTDTQYF. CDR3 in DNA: TGCAGTGCCGGGCTAAGCGGGGTTAGCACAGATACGCAGTATTTT.